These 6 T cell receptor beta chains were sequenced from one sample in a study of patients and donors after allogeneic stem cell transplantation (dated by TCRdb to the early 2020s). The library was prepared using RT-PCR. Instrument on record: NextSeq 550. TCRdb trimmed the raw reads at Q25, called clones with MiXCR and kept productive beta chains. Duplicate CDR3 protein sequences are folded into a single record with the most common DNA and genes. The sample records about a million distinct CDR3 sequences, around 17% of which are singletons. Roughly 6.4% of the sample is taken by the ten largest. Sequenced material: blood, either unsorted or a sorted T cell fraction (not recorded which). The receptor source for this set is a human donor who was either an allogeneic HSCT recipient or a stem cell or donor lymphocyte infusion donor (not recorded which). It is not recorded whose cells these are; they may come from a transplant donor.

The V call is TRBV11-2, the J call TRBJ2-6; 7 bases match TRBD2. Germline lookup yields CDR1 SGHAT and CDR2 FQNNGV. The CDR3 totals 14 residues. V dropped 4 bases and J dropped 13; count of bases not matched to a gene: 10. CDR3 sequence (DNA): TGTGCCAGCAGCTCCCGGGGGAGGGGCTTTGTCCTGACTTTC. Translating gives CASSSRGRGFVLTF.

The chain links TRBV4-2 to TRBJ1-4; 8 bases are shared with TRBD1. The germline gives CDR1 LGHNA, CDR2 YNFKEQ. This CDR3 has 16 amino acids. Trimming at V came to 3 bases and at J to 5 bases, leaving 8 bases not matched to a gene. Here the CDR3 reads CASSHAPDRDNEKLFF. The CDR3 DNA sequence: TGTGCCAGCAGCCACGCCCCGGACAGGGACAATGAAAAACTGTTTTTT.

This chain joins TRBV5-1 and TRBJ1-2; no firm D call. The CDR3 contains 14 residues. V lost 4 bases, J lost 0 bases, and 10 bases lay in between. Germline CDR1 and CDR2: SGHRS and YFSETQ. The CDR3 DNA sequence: TGCGCCAGCAGCCCGGACGGTACTAACTATGGCTACACCTTC. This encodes CASSPDGTNYGYTF.

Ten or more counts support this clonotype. CDR3 DNA: TGTGCCAGCAGCCTAGGACAGCTCACAGATACGCAGTATTTT. Protein product: CASSLGQLTDTQYF. The chain links TRBV12-3 or TRBV12-4 to TRBJ2-3; tentative D call: TRBD1 (6 bases). There are 14 residues in the CDR3. Trimming cost V 6 bases and J 2 bases, with 12 bases left between them.

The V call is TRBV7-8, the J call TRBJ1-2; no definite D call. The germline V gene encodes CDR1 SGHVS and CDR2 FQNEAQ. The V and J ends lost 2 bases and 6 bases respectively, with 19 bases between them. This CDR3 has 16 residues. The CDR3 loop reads CASSLRWVGMTDGYTF. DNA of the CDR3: TGTGCCAGCAGCTTACGTTGGGTCGGGATGACGGATGGCTACACCTTC.

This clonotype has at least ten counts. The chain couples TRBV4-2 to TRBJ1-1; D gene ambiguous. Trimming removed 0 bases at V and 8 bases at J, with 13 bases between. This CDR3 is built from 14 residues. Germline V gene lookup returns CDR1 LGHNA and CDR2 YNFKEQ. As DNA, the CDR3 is TGTGCCAGCAGCCAAGATGATGCGCCCCTCGAAGCTTTCTTT. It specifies CASSQDDAPLEAFF.